This T cell receptor (beta chain) was documented in a study of shared clonotypes between healthy human individuals. Assay used: immunoSEQ multiplex PCR; TCRdb lists only in-frame clones, some missing. The profile covers some 510,000 clones, with approximately 79% appearing a single time and 10% to 15% taken by the ten largest. V dropped 1 base and J dropped 6; count of bases not matched to a gene: 3. CDR3 length equals 14 residues. Germline CDR1 SGHTA, CDR2 FQGNSA. This chain joins TRBV7-2 and TRBJ2-1, with TRBD2 matching over 7 bases. The sequenced sample was PBMCs. The sequence was obtained from a woman aged 40 to 50 in good health. Some clones in this sample may be carry-over from other donors' samples. The CDR3 region is CASSLGTSANEQFF. The CDR3 nucleotides read TGTGCCAGCAGCTTAGGAACTAGCGCCAATGAGCAGTTCTTC.